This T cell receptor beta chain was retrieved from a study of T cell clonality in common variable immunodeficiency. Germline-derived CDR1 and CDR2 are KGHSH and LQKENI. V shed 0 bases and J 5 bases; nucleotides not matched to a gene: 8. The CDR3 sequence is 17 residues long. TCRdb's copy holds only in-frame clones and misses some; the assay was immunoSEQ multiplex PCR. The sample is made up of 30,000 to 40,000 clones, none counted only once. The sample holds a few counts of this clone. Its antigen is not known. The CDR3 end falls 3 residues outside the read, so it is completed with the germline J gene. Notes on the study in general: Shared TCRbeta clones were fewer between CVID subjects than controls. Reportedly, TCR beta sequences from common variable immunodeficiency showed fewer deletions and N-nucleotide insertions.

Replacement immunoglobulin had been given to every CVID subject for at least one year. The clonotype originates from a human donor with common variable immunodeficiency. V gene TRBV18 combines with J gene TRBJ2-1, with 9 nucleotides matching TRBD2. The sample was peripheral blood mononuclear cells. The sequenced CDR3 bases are TGTGCCAGCTCACCACCTGGAGCTAGCGGGATAAACAATGAG. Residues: CASSPPGASGINNE. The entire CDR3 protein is CASSPPGASGINNEQFF. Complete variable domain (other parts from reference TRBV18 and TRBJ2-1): NAGVMQNPRHLVRRRGQEARLRCSPMKGHSHVYWYRQLPEEGLKFMVYLQKENIIDESGMPKERFSAEFPKEGPSILRIQQVVRGDSAAYFCASSPPGASGINNEQFFGPGTRLTVL.